The 25 T cell receptor beta chains below all came from one sample that was sequenced in a study of blood T cell repertoires in COVID-19. Profiling relied on immunoSEQ multiplex PCR, and the TCRdb table lists in-frame clones only, not all of them. The sample holds a few hundred thousand clones, approximately 90% seen once. Source material: PBMCs or T cells enriched from blood (not recorded which). These receptors were obtained from a woman aged 40 to 50 who had recovered from COVID-19.

The V call is TRBV27, the J call TRBJ1-2, with 12 bases that match TRBD1. After removal of 4 bases from V and 2 bases from J, the junction contained 2 bases not matched to a gene. The CDR3 runs to 15 residues. Germline V gene lookup returns CDR1 MNHEY and CDR2 SMNVEV (reference sequence). The CDR3 region has the DNA TGTGCCAGCAGTTGGGGACAGGGGGCGAACTATGGCTACACCTTC. Translated: CASSWGQGANYGYTF.

The J gene is TRBJ2-7, the V gene TRBV12-3 or TRBV12-4; TRBD1 is a possible D gene (6 bases). V shed 5 bases and J shed 3 bases, with 11 bases lying between them. CDR3 size: 13 residues. This CDR3 is CASSPIQGYEQYF. For the CDR3, the DNA is TGTGCCAGCAGTCCCATACAGGGCTACGAGCAGTACTTC.

The chain is built from TRBV7-2 and TRBJ1-1; no clear D gene. Trimming pared 3 bases from V and 8 bases from J, leaving 13 bases between. Per germline, CDR1 SGHTA and CDR2 FQGNSA. The CDR3 is made up of 13 amino acids. Here the CDR3 reads CASSLYSYSEAFF. CDR3 bases: TGTGCCAGCAGCTTGTACAGTTATTCGGAAGCTTTCTTT.

This chain links TRBV7-9 with TRBJ2-7, with TRBD1 matching over 9 bases. The ends lost 6 bases at V and 2 bases at J; junction bases unmatched: 20. From germline, CDR1 is SEHNR and CDR2 FQNEAQ (reference sequence). CDR3 length equals 19 residues. The CDR3 spells CASRRSRTGDMKDPYEQYF. The CDR3 coding sequence is TGTGCCAGCAGGCGTTCTCGGACAGGGGATATGAAGGACCCCTACGAGCAGTACTTC.

The count of this clone is one. The V call is TRBV18, the J call TRBJ2-5, with 9 bases fitting TRBD1. The germline V gene encodes CDR1 KGHSH and CDR2 LQKENI. V gave up 3 bases and J gave up 7 bases; unmatched junction bases: 12. The CDR3 is 16 residues long. CDR3 bases: TGTGCCAGCTCACCTTCAGACAGGGGGGCCCAATTGACCCAGTACTTC. Encoded protein: CASSPSDRGAQLTQYF.

In its sample, this clone was seen a few times. The chain is built from TRBV4-1 and TRBJ1-5; D gene uncertain. Germline V lookup: CDR1 MGHRA, CDR2 YSYEKL. This CDR3 region has 15 residues. V shed 0 bases and J shed 3 bases, with 9 bases lying between them. The DNA of the CDR3 is TGCGCCAGCAGCCAAGACGGGTCCGCCAATCAGCCCCAGCATTTT. Residues: CASSQDGSANQPQHF.

The chain carries TRBV9 and TRBJ2-1; TRBD2 aligns across 12 bases. CDR3 length equals 17 residues. Germline trimming cut 3 bases from V and 8 bases from J; bases unmatched to any gene: 12. CDR1 SGDLS and CDR2 YYNGEE come from the germline V gene. This CDR3 is CASSGSLAGGPRDEQFF. CDR3 coding DNA: TGTGCCAGCAGCGGCAGTCTAGCGGGGGGGCCTCGGGATGAGCAGTTCTTC.

The chain combines TRBV11-2 with TRBJ2-7; D may be TRBD2 (5 bases). CDR1 is SGHAT and CDR2 is FQNNGV in the germline V gene. V gave up 6 bases and J gave up 5 bases, with 14 bases separating them. This CDR3 has 13 residues. CDR3 DNA sequence: TGTGCCAGCAGTTCCGTCGGGGTCCACGAGCAGTACTTC. Its protein product is CASSSVGVHEQYF.

Only one count was recorded for this clone. The chain couples TRBV28 to TRBJ1-2; D may be TRBD1 (6 bases). CDR1 and CDR2 (germline): MDHEN, SYDVKM. The CDR3 extends over 18 amino acids. Trimming cost V 4 bases and J 4 bases, with 25 bases left between them. The CDR3 region is CASSSPGTPGTIAYGYTF. The CDR3 DNA reads as TGTGCCAGCAGTTCACCCGGGACACCAGGCACAATAGCCTATGGCTACACCTTC.

The chain uses TRBV7-9 and TRBJ1-1; 8 bases match TRBD1. Trimming cost V 3 bases and J 3 bases; bases outside gene matches: 6. There are 15 residues in the CDR3. In germline, CDR1 is SEHNR, CDR2 FQNEAQ (reference sequence). The CDR3 DNA reads as TGTGCCAGCAGCTTTCAGGGGGCAAGGGACACTGAAGCTTTCTTT. Translation gives CASSFQGARDTEAFF.

This clone was counted once. V usage is TRBV7-8 and J usage is TRBJ2-7, with D perhaps TRBD2 (7 bases). Germline loops: CDR1 SGHVS, CDR2 FQNEAQ. The CDR3 totals 17 residues. The germline V and J ends were trimmed by 5 bases and 2 bases, with 22 bases remaining between them. CDR3 loop: CASSPHGGGSPTYEQYF. In nucleotides, the CDR3 is TGTGCCAGCAGCCCCCATGGGGGGGGCAGCCCTACCTACGAGCAGTACTTC.

The chain employs TRBV29-1 and TRBJ2-3; 8 bases align to TRBD1. This CDR3 is built from 11 residues. With 1 base clipped from V and 10 bases from J, the junction kept 1 base outside the gene matches. From germline, CDR1 is SQVTM and CDR2 ANQGSEA. The CDR3 is CSVEAGGAQYF. The CDR3 region has the DNA TGCAGCGTTGAAGCAGGGGGCGCGCAGTATTTT.

CDR3 DNA: TGTGCCAGCAGCCAGACTGTTTGGGACAGGGTACCCCGGTTAAGCTCCTATAATTCACCCCTCCACTTT. Its protein is CASSQTVWDRVPRLSSYNSPLHF. The V and J genes are TRBV3-1 (or the pseudogene TRBV3-2) and TRBJ1-6, with TRBD1 identical over 9 bases. The V segment lost 3 bases and the J segment 0 bases; nucleotides outside the gene matches: 21. The V gene's germline CDR1 is LGHDT and CDR2 YNNKEL (reference sequence). The CDR3 runs to 23 residues.

J is TRBJ1-4 and V is TRBV24-1; D might be TRBD1 (5 bases). V was shortened by 3 bases and J by 8 bases, with 15 bases between the two germline ends. The germline gives CDR1 KGHDR, CDR2 SFDVKD. This CDR3 spans 15 amino acids. The CDR3 loop is CATSDPSGGEEKLFF. In nucleotides, the CDR3 is TGTGCCACCAGTGATCCCTCCGGGGGTGAAGAAAAACTGTTTTTT.

In nucleotides, the CDR3 is TGTGCCAGCAGCAACCTAGCCGGAGAGACCCAGTACTTC. The encoded protein is CASSNLAGETQYF. The rearrangement joins TRBV11-1 to TRBJ2-5; D possibly corresponds to TRBD2 (5 bases). Between the trimmed V and J ends, which lost 5 bases and 4 bases, there was a span of 11 bases. The CDR3 is made up of 13 amino acids. CDR1 SGHAT and CDR2 FQDESV come from the germline V gene (reference sequence).

The gene calls are TRBV23-1 and TRBJ1-3, with D maybe TRBD1 (6 bases). TRBV23-1 is assigned to the ORF class and has an uncertain function. The CDR3 contains 17 residues. Trimming pared 7 bases from V and 3 bases from J, leaving 22 bases between. CDR3 residues: CASIRATREGDGNTIYF. CDR3 bases: TGCGCCAGCATTCGAGCTACGCGAGAGGGGGATGGAAACACCATATATTTT.

This chain uses TRBV1 with TRBJ2-1; the DNA was not compared with TRBD2, the D call given in the table. TRBV1 is a pseudogene locus. CDR3 length: 17 residues. CDR3 nucleotide sequence: TGCACCAGCAGTATCACCACCGGGACTAGGACTATCAATGAGCAGTTCTTC. Protein sequence: CTSSITTGTRTINEQFF.

This chain connects TRBV7-2 to TRBJ2-7, with 8 bases matching TRBD2. CDR3 size: 16 residues. J was trimmed by 2 bases and V by 5 bases; bases with no gene match: 11. Germline lookup yields CDR1 SGHTA and CDR2 FQGNSA. The CDR3 sequence: CASSAGGASATYEQYF. DNA for the CDR3: TGTGCCAGCAGCGCCGGGGGGGCTAGCGCGACCTACGAGCAGTACTTC. Drawing the rest from reference TRBV7-2 and TRBJ2-7, the complete variable domain is GAGVSQSPSNKVTEKGKDVELRCDPISGHTALYWYRQSLGQGLEFLIYFQGNSAPDKSGLPSDRFSAERTGGSVSTLTIQRTQQEDSAVYLCASSAGGASATYEQYFGPGTRLTVT.

This chain connects TRBV2 to TRBJ2-6, with a possible D match to TRBD1 (6 bases). Trimming stripped 6 bases from V and 2 bases from J, with 8 bases between. The CDR3 extends over 14 amino acids. CDR1 and CDR2 (germline): SNHLY, FYNNEI. CDR3 sequence: CASRQGPGANVLTF. CDR3 coding DNA: TGTGCCAGCAGACAGGGACCTGGGGCCAACGTCCTGACTTTC.

The J gene is TRBJ2-7, the V gene TRBV25-1, with TRBD2 as a possible D gene (5 bases). V lost 3 bases and J lost 7, with 13 bases in between. The CDR3 has 13 amino acids. The germline V gene has CDR1 MGHDK and CDR2 SYGVNS. The CDR3 protein is CASSDPGYREQYF. CDR3 bases: TGTGCCAGCAGTGATCCGGGGTATCGGGAGCAGTACTTC.

This clone has only one observation. The chain has TRBV28 and TRBJ2-1; TRBD2 agrees at 14 bases. The CDR3 is made up of 14 amino acids. J gave up 8 bases and V 6 bases, and 3 bases lay outside the gene matches. Per the germline V gene, CDR1 is MDHEN and CDR2 is SYDVKM. CDR3 protein: CASSRLAGGDEQFF. The CDR3 DNA reads as TGTGCCAGCAGCCGACTAGCGGGAGGGGATGAGCAGTTCTTC.

The chain is built from TRBV6-2 or TRBV6-3 and TRBJ1-2; 7 bases are shared with TRBD1. CDR3 length equals 15 residues. The V segment lost 5 bases and the J segment 8 bases; nucleotides outside the gene matches: 14. Germline lookup yields CDR1 MNHEY and CDR2 SVGEGT. The CDR3 DNA reads TGTGCCAGCAGTCCCCTACAGGGGCGCAGAGGGGGCTACACCTTC. It specifies CASSPLQGRRGGYTF.

This rearrangement joins TRBV11-1 to TRBJ2-1, with TRBD1 matching 8 bases. CDR1 and CDR2 from the germline V gene are SGHAT and FQDESV (reference sequence). V gave up 3 bases and J gave up 9 bases; unmatched junction bases: 4. This CDR3 has 13 residues. The DNA for the CDR3 is TGTGCCAGCAGCTTGGACAGGGATGGTGAGCAGTTCTTC. It translates to CASSLDRDGEQFF.

The chain employs TRBV20-1 and TRBJ2-3; 7 bases agree with TRBD2. Germline V gene lookup returns CDR1 DFQATT and CDR2 SNEGSKA (reference sequence). The CDR3 sequence is 15 residues long. Germline trimming cut 3 bases from V and 0 bases from J; bases unmatched to any gene: 6. In DNA form, the CDR3 reads TGCAGTGCTAGTAGGGGTAGCGGGAGCACAGATACGCAGTATTTT. It specifies CSASRGSGSTDTQYF.

The genes are TRBV6-5 and TRBJ2-5; D perhaps matches TRBD2 (5 bases). V lost 2 bases, J lost 5 bases, and 12 bases lay in between. The CDR3 has 14 amino acids. Germline V gene lookup returns CDR1 MNHEY and CDR2 SVGAGI. The DNA for the CDR3 is TGTGCCAGCAGTTACGGACGGGGATGGGAGACCCAGTACTTC. Translation gives CASSYGRGWETQYF.